The subject of this entry is one T cell receptor beta chain. Its specific antigen is unknown. No base quality values were provided; no much bigger clone lies one nucleotide off. Including the terminal cysteine and phenylalanine, the CDR3 comprises 14 residues. Only the CDR3 portion is preserved as DNA: 42 bases, with reading frame beginning at the first base. CDR1 SGDLS and CDR2 YYNGEE are derived from the germline V gene. Relative to germline, V is 0 bases shorter and J is 7 bases shorter, with 8 bases between their ends. This entry is derived from a study of cytomegalovirus exposure and HLA in healthy donors (dated by TCRdb to 2016 to 2017). Notes on the research overall: An earlier analysis of a few hundred of the donors reported around 280 Gb of sequence data and around 100 million unique TCR beta sequences obtained from some 170 million T cells. About 300 gigabases of sequencing data and some 85 million unique TCR sequences were included in an early release covering around 600 HLA-typed donors. Of the 300 to 450 genotyped donors, approximately 81% were placed in the genetic ancestry cluster associated with self-reported Caucasian donors. The study was designed to test whether signatures of past pathogen exposure could be identified by cataloging public T cell receptors. The T cell repertoires of 670 or so subjects were profiled by immunosequencing and related to cytomegalovirus serostatus. Besides the first cohort of about 730 subjects, a separate validation cohort made up of about 120 different subjects was used. To predict cytomegalovirus infection status, the study brought together high-throughput TCR immunosequencing, statistical association of individual TCRs with disease status, and machine learning. A later analysis re-examined previously published TCR beta repertoires from hundreds of donors and added high-resolution HLA genotyping to investigate patterns of TCR occurrence. Rather than using new phenotypic data, the later analysis identified candidate immune exposures from TCR beta sequences and from how often those sequences occurred across donors. An earlier analysis of 500 to 650 of the donors applied high-throughput TCR beta sequencing to assess whether each TCR beta V gene segment acted as functional or pseudogenic. Donor age, sex, ethnicity and CMV serostatus were compiled alongside the repertoire data. Genome-wide SNP genotypes for about 65% of the 666 donors were used in a later genetic analysis, which treated that subset as a discovery cohort. All discovery cohort repertoires had been generated on a single sequencing platform. HLA typing included class I and class II loci at four-digit resolution. The number of typed donors differed by locus: about 620-640 for A, B, C, DRB1 and DQB1; some 500 for DQA1; 606 for DPA1; and 400 to 480 for DPB1. Roughly 5 DR-DQ haplotypes were handled as single units for association and clustering, since linkage in the cohort was strong. On average, 235,054 unique TCR beta nucleotide sequences were sequenced per donor among about 400 genotyped donors of the cohort, with roughly 18% of those sequences being non-productive.

Here is what the overall study found, with its caveats: In a later genetic analysis, fewer N-insertions in productive TCRs were reported among donors in an Asian-associated ancestry cluster than the approximately 710-donor mean. CMV serostatus was the only immune exposure information available for the cohort. A later analysis found that HLA-associated TCR beta chains were more clonally expanded and had lower generation probabilities than equally common non-associated chains. Only TCR beta chains were sequenced in this cohort, and the absence of alpha or paired-chain data limited detectable features. In a later analysis, TCR association rates were found to vary across HLA loci, with the most associated TCRs seen for DRB1 alleles and the fewest for HLA-C alleles. Because HLA typing was missing for some donors at each locus, association tests included only the typed subset. Several of the top co-occurrence clusters appeared to be linked to parvovirus B19, influenza, CMV and Epstein-Barr virus, according to a later analysis. Seventeen rarely observed V segments, including chromosome 9 orphons, were excluded from the earlier analysis of approximately 500 of the donors because counts were too low. A later genetic analysis associated a missense DCLRE1C variant with V-gene and J-gene trimming of TCR beta chains, and an independent cohort replicated the association. Presence/absence analyses assumed roughly uniform sequencing depth across donors, an assumption that may not hold. The study listed 150 to 200 TCR beta chains as associated with cytomegalovirus. Correlated functional status among segregating V segments might be attributable to linkage disequilibrium, but an unknown experimental factor could not be ruled out. In both the original and validation cohorts, the classifier was reported to diagnose cytomegalovirus status with high specificity and sensitivity. In an earlier analysis of around 500 of the donors, most TCR beta V segments appeared in productive rearrangements about 87% or about 30% of the time, broadly matching IMGT annotations. In vitro tests confirmed that a few of the cytomegalovirus-associated TCR beta chains recognize cytomegalovirus antigens. A further reported finding was that TCR beta sequences accurately predicted the HLA-A and HLA-B alleles for most subjects in the first cohort. A group of highly shared sequence variants was considered likely to be a technical artifact of the sequencing pipeline. A later analysis associated roughly 17,000 TCR beta sequences with specific HLA alleles at a false discovery rate of 0.05. Most TCR sequences were seen in very few donors, while some public TCRs were found in many individuals. According to the authors, the approach could potentially be generalized to other disease states and immunological phenotypes. A later analysis found that most CMV-associated TCR beta chains appeared HLA-restricted, with HLA associations seemingly driven largely by CMV exposure. Assigning TCR associations to individual alleles was difficult when HLA alleles, especially DR and DQ, strongly co-occurred. Some IMGT-functional V segments, including TRBV6-2 and TRBV6-3, could not be told apart with the 87-base-pair reads, so those segments were excluded.

The cohort consisted of hundreds of healthy bone marrow donors. Cohort members were all nominally healthy when sampled, although unrecorded immune exposures were likely present. The donor was CMV seronegative and was included in the group of several hundred seronegative cohort members. Each donor provided a peripheral blood sample, and peripheral blood mononuclear cells were used for TCR beta sequencing. The Qiagen DNeasy Blood Extraction Kit was used to extract genomic DNA from the blood cell samples. Receptors were amplified or captured by the immunoSEQ multiplex PCR assay. A mixture of 60 forward primers for TCR Vbeta segments and 13 reverse primers for TCR Jbeta segments was used in the multiplex PCR. The CDR3 region of rearranged TCR beta genes was amplified from genomic DNA with a multiplex PCR assay. The Illumina HiSeq System was used to sequence the amplified TCR beta libraries as 87-base-pair reads. The paper's data handling went like this. Across the 670 or so repertoires, a later analysis counted tens of millions of unique TCR beta chains, some 11 million of which were shared by at least two donors. A nearest-neighbor algorithm error-corrected the raw reads and collapsed the reads into unique sequences, merging closely related sequences to remove PCR and sequencing errors. To assign V, D and J gene segments, CDR3 sequences were aligned to IMGT reference sequences. For a sequence to be retained, a match of at least six nucleotides was required to both a V gene segment and a J gene segment. A rearrangement counted as productive if the CDR3 had no stop codons and remained in frame with V and J, and every other rearrangement counted as non-productive. CDR3 was defined by IMGT convention, running from the second conserved V-encoded cysteine to the conserved J-encoded phenylalanine. The earlier analysis of about 530 of the donors excluded any sequence lacking an unambiguous match to a single V gene segment. In an earlier analysis of some 590 of the donors, a V segment was called functional when productive rearrangements were above 56.7%, and segregating when the standard deviation between donors exceeded 5%. A statistical classification framework was developed to diagnose cytomegalovirus status using the catalog of TCR beta chain sequences. V and J gene assignment, in a later analysis, came from comparing TCR nucleotide sequences with IMGT/GENE-DB human TR gene sequences. The TCRdist pipeline was used in a later analysis to assign CDR3 sequences and most-parsimonious VDJ recombination scenarios. In a later analysis, each TCR beta chain was defined by its CDR3 amino acid sequence together with its V-gene family, and reads lacking a unique V-gene family were excluded. To address suspected cross-contamination and a sequencing artifact, a later analysis removed under 600 highly shared, low-generation-probability nucleotide sequences. For each public chain, a later analysis derived a clonal expansion index from normalized ranks of inferred template counts within each repertoire. In a later analysis, generation probabilities were computed using a VDJ recombination model fitted to out-of-frame rearrangements, and the results were checked against IGoR. Hypergeometric tests were used in a later analysis to score TCR-TCR, TCR-HLA and TCR-CMV co-occurrence, with a repertoire-size bias correction applied to the TCR pairs. In a later analysis, false discovery rates were estimated by permuting HLA or CMV assignments 20 times. A later analysis grouped co-occurring TCRs with DBSCAN, adding TCRdist sequence similarity when clustering within HLA-allele-positive subsets. Repertoires with fewer than 30,000 or more than 120,000 public chains were left out of co-occurrence clustering, as were a few repertoires with anomalous nucleotide sharing. TCRdb took over this immuneACCESS table, retaining in-frame rearrangements with V and J assigned. Such tables are incomplete; in checked studies, under half of the missing clones stem from an unresolved V gene, and the remainder is unexplained. V and J calls and clone size are given by that table; D and trimming were obtained from the DNA. In this sample the table shows 150,000 to 200,000 clones, 77% of which occur a single time. More than 1.4% of the sample is in the top ten clones.

This TCR came from a man between 18 and 35 years old in good health and CMV-seronegative. The sample was PBMCs. The chain is encoded by TRBV9 joined to TRBJ1-6; a confident D gene designation cannot be given. The nucleotide sequence is given as TGTGCCAGCAGCGTAGAACAGAAAAATTCACCCCTCCACTTT. It translates as CASSVEQKNSPLHF.